This T cell receptor (beta chain) was sequenced during a study of T cells after yellow fever vaccination. Findings and limits, study-wide: At under 98% for CD4 and approximately 88% for CD8, most primary-vaccination clones showed up again after the booster.

A 5'RACE template-switching step, the method used to make TCR cDNA, added a universal primer site and UMIs. TCRdb itself ran the 5' RACE reads through MiXCR, one entry per CDR3 protein. This sample has 250,000 to 300,000 distinct CDR3 sequences; approximately 10% occur once, and the top ten carry around 3.4%. This clonotype was recorded at least ten times. Antigen: not known. Germline V gene data show CDR1 as SNHLY and CDR2 as FYNNEI. With V trimmed by 5 bases and J by 7 bases, 25 bases remained unmatched. The CDR3 sequence is 19 residues long. The chain joins TRBV2 to TRBJ1-2; TRBD1 matches at 7 bases. The sequence was collected from a man between 18 and 35 years old who received the YFV17D yellow fever vaccine. Sequences were derived from CD4+ T cells sorted from PBMCs, sampled 5 days after the yellow fever booster vaccination. In DNA, the CDR3 is TGTGCCAGCAGTCCACTAATCTTCCTACGGGACAGCGGATTGCCTGGCTACACCTTC. It translates to CASSPLIFLRDSGLPGYTF.